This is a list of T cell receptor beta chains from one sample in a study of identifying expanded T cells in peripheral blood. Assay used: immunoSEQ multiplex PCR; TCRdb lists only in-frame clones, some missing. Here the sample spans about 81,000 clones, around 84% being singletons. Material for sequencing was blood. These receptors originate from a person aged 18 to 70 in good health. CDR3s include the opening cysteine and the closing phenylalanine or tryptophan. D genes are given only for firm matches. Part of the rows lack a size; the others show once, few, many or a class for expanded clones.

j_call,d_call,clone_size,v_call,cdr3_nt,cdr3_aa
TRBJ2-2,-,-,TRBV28,TGTGCCAGCAGTTCCTACACCGGGGAGCTGTTTTTT,CASSSYTGELFF
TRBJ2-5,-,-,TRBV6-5,TGTGCCAGCACTCGTCTAGCAGGAGGGGGTGAGACCCAGTACTTC,CASTRLAGGGETQYF
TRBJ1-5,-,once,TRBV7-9,TGTGCCAGCAAAGGAGATGTGGATCAGCCCCAGCATTTT,CASKGDVDQPQHF
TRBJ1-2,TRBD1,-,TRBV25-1,TGTGCCAGCAGCCCCAGACAGGGGACGGGCTATGGCTACACCTTC,CASSPRQGTGYGYTF
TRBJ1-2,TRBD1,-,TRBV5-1,TGCGCCAGCAGCTTGGAGGGACAGGGGTTTGGCTACACCTTC,CASSLEGQGFGYTF
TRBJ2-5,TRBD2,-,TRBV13,TGTGCCAGCAGCCCCCGGACTAGCGGAGGCCTCGGGGAGACCCAGTACTTC,CASSPRTSGGLGETQYF
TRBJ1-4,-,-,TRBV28,TGTGCCAGCAGTTTAACAGGGAGAGATGAAAAACTGTTTTTT,CASSLTGRDEKLFF
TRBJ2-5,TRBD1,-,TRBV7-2,TGTGCCAGCAACCGGGACAGCCAAGAGACCCAGTACTTC,CASNRDSQETQYF
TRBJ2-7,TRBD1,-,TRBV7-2,TGTGCCAGCAGCCCCTCGGGACAGGGGCCCTACGAGCAGTACTTC,CASSPSGQGPYEQYF
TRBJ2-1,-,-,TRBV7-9,TGTGCCAGCAGCTTAATCCCCCGGGGCAGGGTAATTCCCAATGAGCAGTTCTTC,CASSLIPRGRVIPNEQFF
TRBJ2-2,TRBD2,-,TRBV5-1,TGCGCCAGCAGTGAAAGCGGGAGGTCCAACACCGGGGAGCTGTTTTTT,CASSESGRSNTGELFF
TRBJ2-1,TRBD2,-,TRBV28,TGTGCCAGCAGTCCACTAACTAGCGGGAAGGATGAGCAGTTCTTC,CASSPLTSGKDEQFF
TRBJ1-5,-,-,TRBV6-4,TGTGCCAGCAGTTTTGATAGCAATCAGCCCCAGCATTTT,CASSFDSNQPQHF
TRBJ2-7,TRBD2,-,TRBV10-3,TGTGCCATCAGTGATAGGACTAGGAAACCCTACGAGCAGTACTTC,CAISDRTRKPYEQYF
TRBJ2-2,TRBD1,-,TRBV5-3,TGTGCCAGAAGCTTCAGCAGGGGGCCCATCGGGGAGCTGTTTTTT,CARSFSRGPIGELFF
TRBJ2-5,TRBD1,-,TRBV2,TGTGCCAGCAGCCGACAGGGTGGGGGGACCCAGTACTTC,CASSRQGGGTQYF
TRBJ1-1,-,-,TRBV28,TGTGCCAGCAGTTTAGACGATCAGGGAGCGATGACTGAAGCTTTCTTT,CASSLDDQGAMTEAFF
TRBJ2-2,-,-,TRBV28,TGTGCCAGCATAACCCGGGCTACCGGGGAGCTGTTTTTT,CASITRATGELFF
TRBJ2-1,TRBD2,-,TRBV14,TGTGCCAGCAGCCTGACTAGCTTCTACAATGAGCAGTTCTTC,CASSLTSFYNEQFF
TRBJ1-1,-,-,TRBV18,TGTGCCAGCTCAAGCGGGCCCGACACTGAAGCTTTCTTT,CASSSGPDTEAFF
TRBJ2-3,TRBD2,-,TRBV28,TGTGCCAGCAGTTTATCTAGCGGGAGGACAGATACGCAGTATTTT,CASSLSSGRTDTQYF
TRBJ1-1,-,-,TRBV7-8,TGTGCCAGCAGCTTCGGACGGGTGGCAATGAACACTGAAGCTTTCTTT,CASSFGRVAMNTEAFF
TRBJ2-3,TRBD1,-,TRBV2,TGTGCCAGCACAGGGGGAGTAAGCACAGATACGCAGTATTTT,CASTGGVSTDTQYF
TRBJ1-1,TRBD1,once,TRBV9,TGTGCCAGCAGCTCCCGGGACAGGGGAACTGAAGCTTTCTTT,CASSSRDRGTEAFF
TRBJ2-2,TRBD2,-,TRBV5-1,TGCGCCAGCAAAAGCGGGGAATCTGCCACCGGGGAGCTGTTTTTT,CASKSGESATGELFF
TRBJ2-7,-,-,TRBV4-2,TGTGCCAGCAGCTTAGGTGAGGCGGTCTACGAGCAGTACTTC,CASSLGEAVYEQYF
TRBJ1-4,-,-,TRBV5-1,TGCGCCAGCAGCTGGGGGGCAACTAATGAAAAACTGTTTTTT,CASSWGATNEKLFF
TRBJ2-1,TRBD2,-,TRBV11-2,TGTGCCAGCAGCTTAGATGGGACTAGCGGGAGCCTTTACAATGAGCAGTTCTTC,CASSLDGTSGSLYNEQFF
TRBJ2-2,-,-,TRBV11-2,TGTGCCAGCAGCTGGGGACGGACCGGGGAGCTGTTTTTT,CASSWGRTGELFF
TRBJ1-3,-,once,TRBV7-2,TGTGCCAGCAGCTTAGTCCAGCTCTCTGGAAACACCATATATTTT,CASSLVQLSGNTIYF
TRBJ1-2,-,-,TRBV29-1,TGCAGCGTTGAAGTCCAAGGCGGGGGTGGCTACACCTTC,CSVEVQGGGGYTF
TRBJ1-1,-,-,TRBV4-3,TGCGCCAGCAGCCAAGCAGGGAGGGGCACTGAAGCTTTCTTT,CASSQAGRGTEAFF
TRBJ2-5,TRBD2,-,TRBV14,TGTGCCAGCAGCCAAGAAGCGGGAGGGCCGCGAGAGACCCAGTACTTC,CASSQEAGGPRETQYF
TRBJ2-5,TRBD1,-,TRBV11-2,TGTGCCAGCAGCTTAGATCCGGGACAGCAAGAGACCCAGTACTTC,CASSLDPGQQETQYF
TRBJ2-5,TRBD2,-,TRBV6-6,TGTGCCAGCAGTTACTCGCGACTAGCGGGAGAAGAGACCCAGTACTTC,CASSYSRLAGEETQYF
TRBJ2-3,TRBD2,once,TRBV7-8,TGTGCCAGCAGCTTACCGACTAGCGGGAGGTCCACAGATACGCAGTATTTT,CASSLPTSGRSTDTQYF
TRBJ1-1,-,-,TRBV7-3,TGTGCCAGCAGCTTAACGGCGGGGACGAGCACTGAAGCTTTCTTT,CASSLTAGTSTEAFF
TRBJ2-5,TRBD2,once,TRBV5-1,TGCGCCAGCAGTGGGACTAGCGGGGAAGAGACCCAGTACTTC,CASSGTSGEETQYF
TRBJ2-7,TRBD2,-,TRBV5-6,TGTGCCAGCAGCCTGGGAGCGGGAGCGCCCTACGAGCAGTACTTC,CASSLGAGAPYEQYF
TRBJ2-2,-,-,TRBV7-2,TGTGCCAGCAGCTTACACTTCAAGGCTTCCGGGGAGCTGTTTTTT,CASSLHFKASGELFF
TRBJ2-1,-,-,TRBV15,TGTGCCACCCCCGGATGGGAATGGACCAATGAGCAGTTCTTC,CATPGWEWTNEQFF
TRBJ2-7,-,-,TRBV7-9,TGTGCCAGCAGCCCCTACTCCCTCGTCGAGCAGTACTTC,CASSPYSLVEQYF
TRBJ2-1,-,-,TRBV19,TGTGCCAGTAGTATTTCAGGTGCCAATGAGCAGTTCTTC,CASSISGANEQFF
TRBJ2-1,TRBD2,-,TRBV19,TGTGCCAGTGGGACTAGCGGGACCCTCGGTGAGCAGTTCTTC,CASGTSGTLGEQFF
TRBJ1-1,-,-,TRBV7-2,TGTGCCAGCTCTTTTGGGACACCCACTGAAGCTTTCTTT,CASSFGTPTEAFF
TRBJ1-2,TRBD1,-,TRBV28,TGTGCCAGCAGTTTAGGACAGGGCTACTATGGCTACACCTTC,CASSLGQGYYGYTF
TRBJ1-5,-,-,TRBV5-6,TGTGCCAGCAGCTCCCCGAGGGGTAATCAGCCCCAGCATTTT,CASSSPRGNQPQHF
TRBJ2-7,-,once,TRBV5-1,TGCGCCAGCAGCTTGAGGCCCCAAGACGAGGTCTACGAGCAGTACTTC,CASSLRPQDEVYEQYF
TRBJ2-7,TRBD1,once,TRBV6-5,TGTGCCAGCAGTTACTCCCGGGACAGCCCCTACGAGCAGTACTTC,CASSYSRDSPYEQYF
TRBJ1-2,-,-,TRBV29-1,TGCAGCGTTGGGGAGGGAAATGGCTACACCTTC,CSVGEGNGYTF
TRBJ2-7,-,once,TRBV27,TGTGCCAGCAGTTTATCGGTGGGCAGCTACGAGCAGTACTTC,CASSLSVGSYEQYF
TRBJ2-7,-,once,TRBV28,TGTGCCACCATGATACCAGCGAGGTACGAGCAGTACTTC,CATMIPARYEQYF